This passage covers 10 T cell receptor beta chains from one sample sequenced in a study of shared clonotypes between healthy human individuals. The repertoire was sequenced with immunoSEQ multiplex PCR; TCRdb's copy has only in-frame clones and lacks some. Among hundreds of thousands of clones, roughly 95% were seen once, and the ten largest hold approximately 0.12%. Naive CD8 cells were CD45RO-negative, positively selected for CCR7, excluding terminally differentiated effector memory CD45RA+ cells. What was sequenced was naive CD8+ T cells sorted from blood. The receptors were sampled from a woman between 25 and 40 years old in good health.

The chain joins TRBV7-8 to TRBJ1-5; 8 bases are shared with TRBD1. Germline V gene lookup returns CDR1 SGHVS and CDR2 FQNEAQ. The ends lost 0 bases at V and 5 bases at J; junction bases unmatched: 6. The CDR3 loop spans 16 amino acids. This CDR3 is CASSLAYPGGDQPQHF. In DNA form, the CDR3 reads TGTGCCAGCAGCTTAGCGTACCCAGGGGGCGATCAGCCCCAGCATTTT.

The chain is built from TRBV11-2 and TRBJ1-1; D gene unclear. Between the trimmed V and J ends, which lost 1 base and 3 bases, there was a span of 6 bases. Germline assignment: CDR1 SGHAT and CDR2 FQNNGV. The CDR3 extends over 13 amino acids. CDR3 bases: TGTGCCAGCAGCTTAGCCCCAGACACTGAAGCTTTCTTT. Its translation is CASSLAPDTEAFF.

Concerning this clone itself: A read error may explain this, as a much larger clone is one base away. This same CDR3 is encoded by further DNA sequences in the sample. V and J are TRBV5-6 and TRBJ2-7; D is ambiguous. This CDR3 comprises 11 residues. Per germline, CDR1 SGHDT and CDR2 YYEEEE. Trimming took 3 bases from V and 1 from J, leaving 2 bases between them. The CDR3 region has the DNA TGTGCCAGCAGCTCGTCCTACGAGCAGTACTTC. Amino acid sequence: CASSSSYEQYF.

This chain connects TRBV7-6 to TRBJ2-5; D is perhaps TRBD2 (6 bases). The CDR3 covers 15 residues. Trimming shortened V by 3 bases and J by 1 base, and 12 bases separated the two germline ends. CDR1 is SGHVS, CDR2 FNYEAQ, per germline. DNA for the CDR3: TGTGCCAGCAGCTTGTATGGGGGGACCCAAGAGACCCAGTACTTC. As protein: CASSLYGGTQETQYF.

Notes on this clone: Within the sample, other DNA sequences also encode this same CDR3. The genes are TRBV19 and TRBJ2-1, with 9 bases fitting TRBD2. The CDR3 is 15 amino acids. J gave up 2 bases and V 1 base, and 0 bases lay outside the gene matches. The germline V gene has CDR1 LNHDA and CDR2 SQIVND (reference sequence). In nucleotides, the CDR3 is TGTGCCAGTAGTATAGCTAGCGGGACCTACAATGAGCAGTTCTTC. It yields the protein CASSIASGTYNEQFF. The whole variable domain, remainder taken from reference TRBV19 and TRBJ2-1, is DGGITQSPKYLFRKEGQNVTLSCEQNLNHDAMYWYRQDPGQGLRLIYYSQIVNDFQKGDIAEGYSVSREKKESFPLTVTSAQKNPTAFYLCASSIASGTYNEQFFGPGTRLTVL.

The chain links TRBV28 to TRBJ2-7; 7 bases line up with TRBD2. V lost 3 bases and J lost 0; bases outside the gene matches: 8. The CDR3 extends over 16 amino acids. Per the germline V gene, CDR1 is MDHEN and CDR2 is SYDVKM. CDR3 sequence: CASSFPTSDNSYEQYF. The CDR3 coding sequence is TGTGCCAGCAGTTTCCCTACTAGCGACAACTCCTACGAGCAGTACTTC. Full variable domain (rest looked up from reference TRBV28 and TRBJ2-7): DVKVTQSSRYLVKRTGEKVFLECVQDMDHENMFWYRQDPGLGLRLIYFSYDVKMKEKGDIPEGYSVSREKKERFSLILESASTNQTSMYLCASSFPTSDNSYEQYFGPGTRLTVT.

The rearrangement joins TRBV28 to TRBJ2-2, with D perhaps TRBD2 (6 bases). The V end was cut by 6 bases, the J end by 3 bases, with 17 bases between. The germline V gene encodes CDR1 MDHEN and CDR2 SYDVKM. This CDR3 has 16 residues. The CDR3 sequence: CASSYNRDLYTGELFF. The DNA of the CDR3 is TGTGCCAGCAGCTACAACCGGGACTTATACACCGGGGAGCTGTTTTTT.

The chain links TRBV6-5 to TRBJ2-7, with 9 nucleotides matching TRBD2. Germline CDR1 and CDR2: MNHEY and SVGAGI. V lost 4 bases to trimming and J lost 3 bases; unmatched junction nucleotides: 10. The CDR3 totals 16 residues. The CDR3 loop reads CASSFLARSGSYEQYF. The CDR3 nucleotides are TGTGCCAGCAGTTTCCTCGCCCGTAGCGGGAGCTACGAGCAGTACTTC.

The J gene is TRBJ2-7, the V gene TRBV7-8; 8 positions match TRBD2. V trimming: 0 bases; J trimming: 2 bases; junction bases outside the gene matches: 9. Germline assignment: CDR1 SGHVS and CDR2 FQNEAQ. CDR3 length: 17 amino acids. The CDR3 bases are TGTGCCAGCAGCTTAGCCGCCTTGGGACTAGTCACCTACGAGCAGTACTTC. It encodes CASSLAALGLVTYEQYF.

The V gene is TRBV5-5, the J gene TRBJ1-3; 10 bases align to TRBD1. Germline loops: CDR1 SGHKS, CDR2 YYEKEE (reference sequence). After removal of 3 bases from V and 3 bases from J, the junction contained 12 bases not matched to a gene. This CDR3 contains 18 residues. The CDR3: CASSSQRPGQGNGNTIYF. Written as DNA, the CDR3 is TGTGCCAGCAGCTCTCAACGACCGGGACAGGGGAATGGAAACACCATATATTTT.